This is a list of T cell receptor beta chains from one sample in a study of shared clonotypes between healthy human individuals. Some clones are missing from TCRdb's copy, which holds only in-frame ones; the method was immunoSEQ multiplex PCR. Here the sample spans about 490,000 clones, about three quarters being singletons. Sequenced material: PBMCs. The origin of the receptors is a woman in her thirties or forties in good health. Some clones in this sample may be carry-over from other donors' samples. Each CDR3 is given with its conserved first and last residue. The D gene is left open where the match is weak. Only part of the rows carry a size: once, few, many, or a class if the clone is expanded.

d_gene	j_gene	abundance	len	v_gene	CDR3nt	CDR3aa
TRBD2	TRBJ2-1	-	14	TRBV7-3	TGTGCCAGCAGCATGGGACTAGCCTTCGCCGAGCAGTTCTTC	CASSMGLAFAEQFF
-	TRBJ2-5	-	13	TRBV5-1	TGCGCCAGCAGCCCACAAGCATTAGAGACCCAGTACTTC	CASSPQALETQYF
TRBD1	TRBJ1-3	-	17	TRBV10-3	TGTGCCATCAGTGAGTTTGTGACAGGGGTCTCTGGAAACACCATATATTTT	CAISEFVTGVSGNTIYF
-	TRBJ2-7	-	14	TRBV11-2	TGTGCCAGCAGCTTAGGTCAGAATAACTACGAGCAGTACTTC	CASSLGQNNYEQYF
-	TRBJ1-1	-	11	TRBV6-4	TGTGCCAGCAGTGACGGAACTGAAGCTTTCTTT	CASSDGTEAFF
TRBD2	TRBJ2-1	once	18	TRBV7-2	TGTGCCAGCAGCCCTCGGTCTAGCGGGAGGGCCGCATACAATGAGCAGTTCTTC	CASSPRSSGRAAYNEQFF
-	TRBJ2-7	-	12	TRBV7-9	TGTGCCAGCAGCAAGAGCTCCTACGAGCAGTACTTC	CASSKSSYEQYF
TRBD1	TRBJ2-7	-	16	TRBV10-3	TGTGCCATCAGTGGACAGGGGCCCGTTTCGGCCTACGAGCAGTACTTC	CAISGQGPVSAYEQYF
-	TRBJ1-1	few	12	TRBV4-1	TGCGCCAGCAGCCAAGGGGCAAGCCAAGCTTTCTTT	CASSQGASQAFF
-	TRBJ1-1	-	13	TRBV6-5	TGTGCCAGCAGTCCGGGACACTCACTTGAAGCTTTCTTT	CASSPGHSLEAFF
TRBD2	TRBJ2-5	-	14	TRBV7-8	TGTGCCAGCAGCTTAGCGGGAGGGCGGGAGACCCAGTACTTC	CASSLAGGRETQYF
TRBD2	TRBJ2-7	-	14	TRBV19	TGTGCCACGAAGCGGGGGTCAGCATCCTACGAGCAGTACTTC	CATKRGSASYEQYF
-	TRBJ1-1	-	14	TRBV4-2	TGTGCCAGCAGCCAAGCCTGGGGGGAAACTGAAGCTTTCTTT	CASSQAWGETEAFF
-	TRBJ2-7	-	12	TRBV28	TGTGCCAGCAGTTTCAACCTCAACGAGCAGTACTTC	CASSFNLNEQYF
-	TRBJ2-2	-	16	TRBV4-1	TGCGCCAGCAGCCGCGAGATTTGGGGGAACACCGGGGAGCTGTTTTTT	CASSREIWGNTGELFF
-	TRBJ2-1	-	12	TRBV10-3	TGTGCCATCAGTGAGTTTGACAATGAGCAGTTCTTC	CAISEFDNEQFF
TRBD1	TRBJ2-5	-	15	TRBV15	TGTGCCACCAGCAGACTCGACAGGGGCGAAGAGACCCAGTACTTC	CATSRLDRGEETQYF
TRBD2	TRBJ2-3	-	17	TRBV7-9	TGTGCCAGCAGCACCCGGACTAGCGGGAGGGCACCAGATACGCAGTATTTT	CASSTRTSGRAPDTQYF
-	TRBJ2-7	-	14	TRBV15	TGTGCCACCAGCCCGGAAGGCGTGGGCTACGAGCAGTACTTC	CATSPEGVGYEQYF
TRBD1	TRBJ1-2	-	14	TRBV11-2	TGTGCCAGCAGCGGCCTGGGGACAGGGACTGGCTACACCTTC	CASSGLGTGTGYTF
TRBD2	TRBJ2-7	-	15	TRBV7-4	TGTGCCAGCAGCTTAGGACTAGCGGACCCCTACGAGCAGTACTTC	CASSLGLADPYEQYF
TRBD1	TRBJ2-7	-	15	TRBV7-8	TGTGCCAGCAGCTTAGGGACAGGGGGCATCTACGAGCAGTACTTC	CASSLGTGGIYEQYF
-	TRBJ2-5	-	14	TRBV9	TGTGCCAGCAGCATAGGGCTGGCCGGGGAGACCCAGTACTTC	CASSIGLAGETQYF
-	TRBJ2-5	-	15	TRBV19	TGTGCCAGTAGTATGCGGGCAGGTCCTCAGGGGACCCAGTACTTC	CASSMRAGPQGTQYF
-	TRBJ1-3	-	14	TRBV5-1	TGCGCCAGCAGCTCTACAGGGTTCGGAAACACCATATATTTT	CASSSTGFGNTIYF
-	TRBJ1-5	once	15	TRBV21-1	TGTGCCAGGGTTCAGTCAGACCATAGCAATCAGCCCCAGCATTTT	CARVQSDHSNQPQHF
TRBD2	TRBJ2-2	-	17	TRBV5-1	TGCGCCAGCAGCGGGACCGCTAGCGGGAGATTCAGCGGGGAGCTGTTTTTT	CASSGTASGRFSGELFF
-	TRBJ1-5	-	13	TRBV30	TGTGCCTGGAGTCCTCAGGGGCCAACGCCCCAGCATTTT	CAWSPQGPTPQHF
TRBD2	TRBJ2-7	-	16	TRBV27	TGTGCCAGCAGTTCTAGCGGGTACGCCAGTGCCTACGAGCAGTACTTC	CASSSSGYASAYEQYF
-	TRBJ2-1	-	14	TRBV6-1	TGTGCCAGCAGTAGACTTAGCTCCTACAATGAGCAGTTCTTC	CASSRLSSYNEQFF
TRBD2	TRBJ2-5	-	18	TRBV11-2	TGTGCCAGCAGCTTAGAAACTAGCGGGAGAGTTGGGGGAGAGACCCAGTACTTC	CASSLETSGRVGGETQYF
TRBD2	TRBJ2-2	-	17	TRBV19	TGTGCCAGTAGTATCTCCCCGGGGCGGGAGGGCACCGGGGAGCTGTTTTTT	CASSISPGREGTGELFF
TRBD1	TRBJ2-7	-	15	TRBV19	TGTGCCAGTAGTAGAGGACAGGGACAGACCTACGAGCAGTACTTC	CASSRGQGQTYEQYF
-	TRBJ2-1	once	14	TRBV4-2	TGTGCCAGCAGCCAAGTGACTCCCGGGCCCGAGCAGTTCTTC	CASSQVTPGPEQFF
-	TRBJ2-7	-	14	TRBV27	TGTGCCAGCAGTTTAGCCGGTCCTAACTACGAGCAGTACTTC	CASSLAGPNYEQYF
-	TRBJ1-1	-	13	TRBV28	TGTGCCAGCATCCTAGGGGGTGTCACTGAAGCTTTCTTT	CASILGGVTEAFF
TRBD2	TRBJ2-1	-	16	TRBV5-6	TGTGCCAGCAGCTCCTCGGGACTAGCGGGCGTCAATGAGCAGTTCTTC	CASSSSGLAGVNEQFF
TRBD2	TRBJ2-5	-	15	TRBV9	TGTGCCAGCAGCGTAGGGACTAGCGGTAGAGAAACCCAGTACTTC	CASSVGTSGRETQYF
-	TRBJ1-2	-	12	TRBV6-5	TGTGCCAGCAGTTCCCGGGTCTATGGCTACACCTTC	CASSSRVYGYTF
-	TRBJ2-7	once	15	TRBV27	TGTGCCAGCAGTTTAGCGGCCGGGATTGGCTACGAGCAGTACTTC	CASSLAAGIGYEQYF